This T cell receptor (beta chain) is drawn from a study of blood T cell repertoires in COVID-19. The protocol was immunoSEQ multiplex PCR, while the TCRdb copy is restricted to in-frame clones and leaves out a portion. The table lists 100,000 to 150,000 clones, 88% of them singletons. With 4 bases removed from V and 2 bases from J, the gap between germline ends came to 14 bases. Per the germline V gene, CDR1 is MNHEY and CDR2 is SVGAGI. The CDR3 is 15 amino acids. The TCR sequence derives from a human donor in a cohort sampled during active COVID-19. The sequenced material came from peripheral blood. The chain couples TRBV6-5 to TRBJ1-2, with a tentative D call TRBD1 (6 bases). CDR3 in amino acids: CASSSGSGQNYGYTF. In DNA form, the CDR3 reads TGTGCCAGCAGTTCCGGCAGTGGACAGAACTATGGCTACACCTTC.